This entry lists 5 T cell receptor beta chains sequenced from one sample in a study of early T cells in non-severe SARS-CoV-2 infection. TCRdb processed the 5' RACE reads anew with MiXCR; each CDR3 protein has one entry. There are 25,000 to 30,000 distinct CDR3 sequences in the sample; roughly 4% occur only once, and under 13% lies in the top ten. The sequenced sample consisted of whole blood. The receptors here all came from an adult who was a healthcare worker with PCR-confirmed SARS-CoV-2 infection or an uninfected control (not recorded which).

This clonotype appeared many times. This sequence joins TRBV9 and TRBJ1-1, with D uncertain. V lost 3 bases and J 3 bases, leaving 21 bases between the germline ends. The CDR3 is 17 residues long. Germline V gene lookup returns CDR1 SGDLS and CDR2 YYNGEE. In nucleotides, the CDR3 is TGTGCCAGCAGCGCAATGCGGATAGGGTCGAGGGACACTGAAGCTTTCTTT. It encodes CASSAMRIGSRDTEAFF.

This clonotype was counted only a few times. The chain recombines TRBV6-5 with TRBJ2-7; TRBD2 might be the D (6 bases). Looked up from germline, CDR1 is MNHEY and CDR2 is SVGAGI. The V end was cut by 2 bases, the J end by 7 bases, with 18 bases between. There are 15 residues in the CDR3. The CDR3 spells CASSYQGLPGVEQYF. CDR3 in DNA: TGTGCCAGCAGTTACCAGGGACTGCCTGGAGTAGAGCAGTACTTC.

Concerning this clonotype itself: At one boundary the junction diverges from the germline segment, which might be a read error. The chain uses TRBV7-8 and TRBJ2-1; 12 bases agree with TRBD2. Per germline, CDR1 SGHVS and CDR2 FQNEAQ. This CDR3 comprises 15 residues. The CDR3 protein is CTSSLEGTSGYEQFF. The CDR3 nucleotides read TGTACCAGCAGCTTAGAGGGGACTAGCGGGTATGAGCAGTTCTTC.

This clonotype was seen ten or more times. The CDR3 sequence is CASSSTSGYTDTQYF. The CDR3 nucleotides are TGTGCCAGCAGCTCGACTAGCGGGTACACAGATACGCAGTATTTT. The chain couples TRBV7-2 to TRBJ2-3; 10 nucleotides line up with TRBD2. CDR3 size: 15 residues. J was trimmed by 2 bases and V by 4 bases; bases with no gene match: 3. Germline loops: CDR1 SGHTA, CDR2 FQGNSA.

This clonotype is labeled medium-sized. CDR3 coding DNA: TGTGCCAGCAGCCCTAGAGGAGGGAACACTGAAGCTTTCTTT. Translated: CASSPRGGNTEAFF. J is TRBJ1-1 and V is TRBV11-3; D gene uncertain. Between the trimmed V and J ends, which lost 5 bases and 1 base, there was a span of 11 bases. Germline V gene data show CDR1 as SGHNT and CDR2 as YENEEA. The CDR3 runs 14 residues.